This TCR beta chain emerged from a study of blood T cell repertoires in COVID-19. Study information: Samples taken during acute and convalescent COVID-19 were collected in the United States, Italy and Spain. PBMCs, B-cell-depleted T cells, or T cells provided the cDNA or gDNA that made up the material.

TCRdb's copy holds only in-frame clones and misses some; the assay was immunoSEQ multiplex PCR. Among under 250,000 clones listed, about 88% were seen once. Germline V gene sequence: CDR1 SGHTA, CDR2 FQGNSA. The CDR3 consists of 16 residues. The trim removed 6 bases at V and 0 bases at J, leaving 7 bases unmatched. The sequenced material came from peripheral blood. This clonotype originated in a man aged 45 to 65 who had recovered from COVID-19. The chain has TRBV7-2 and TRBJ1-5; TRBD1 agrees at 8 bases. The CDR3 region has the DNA TGTGCCAGCAGAGACGGGACAGGATATAGCAATCAGCCCCAGCATTTT. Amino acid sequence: CASRDGTGYSNQPQHF.